Presented here are 30 T cell receptor beta chains from one specimen sequenced in a study of blood T cell repertoires in COVID-19. TCRdb's copy holds only in-frame clones and misses some; the assay was immunoSEQ multiplex PCR. The repertoire holds roughly 340,000 clones, with about nine tenths as singletons. The source material was peripheral blood. Receptors were obtained from a woman in her 50s with COVID-19, enrolled during active disease.

The chain is built from TRBV19 and TRBJ1-2, with D tentatively TRBD1 (6 bases). The germline V gene encodes CDR1 LNHDA and CDR2 SQIVND (reference sequence). This CDR3 is built from 16 residues. Trimming took 7 bases from V and 2 from J, leaving 20 bases between them. The DNA of the CDR3 is TGTGCCAGTATTAGGTCAGGGGATAAATTCAACTATGGCTACACCTTC. It encodes CASIRSGDKFNYGYTF.

The chain recombines TRBV5-5 with TRBJ2-5; 16 bases match TRBD2. J was trimmed by 5 bases and V by 1 base; bases with no gene match: 8. The germline gives CDR1 SGHKS, CDR2 YYEKEE (reference sequence). There are 18 residues in the CDR3. CDR3 nucleotides: TGTGCCAGCAGCTTGAGTTGGGGACTAGCGGGAGGGAGGGAGACCCAGTACTTC. Its translation is CASSLSWGLAGGRETQYF.

The chain employs TRBV5-8 and TRBJ1-1; 8 bases fit TRBD1. Trimming removed 3 bases from V and 0 bases from J; junction bases left unmatched: 7. This CDR3 spans 16 amino acids. CDR1 is SGHTS, CDR2 YDEGEE, per germline. The DNA of the CDR3 is TGTGCCAGCAGCTCAGACAGGGGAGGCGTGAACACTGAAGCTTTCTTT. Residues: CASSSDRGGVNTEAFF.

This sequence joins TRBV11-3 and TRBJ2-2; 14 nucleotides align to TRBD2. Trimming took 4 bases from V and 4 from J; bases not matched to a gene: 5. The CDR3 has 17 amino acids. Germline V gene sequence: CDR1 SGHNT, CDR2 YENEEA. The CDR3 DNA follows: TGTGCCAGCAGCTCCATAGGACTAGCGGGAGGCACCGGGGAGCTGTTTTTT. It encodes CASSSIGLAGGTGELFF.

This chain links TRBV13 with TRBJ2-1; 8 bases are a match to TRBD2. CDR3 length equals 16 residues. Trimming removed 5 bases from V and 6 bases from J; junction bases left unmatched: 12. CDR1 is PRHDT, CDR2 FYEKMQ, per germline (reference sequence). In DNA form, the CDR3 reads TGTGCCAGCAGCCCCCGTAGCGGGGCTGCGGTCAATGAGCAGTTCTTC. Amino acid sequence: CASSPRSGAAVNEQFF. The full variable domain, its missing parts supplied by reference TRBV13 and TRBJ2-1, is AAGVIQSPRHLIKEKRETATLKCYPIPRHDTVYWYQQGPGQDPQFLISFYEKMQSDKGSIPDRFSAQQFSDYHSELNMSSLELGDSALYFCASSPRSGAAVNEQFFGPGTRLTVL.

The chain uses TRBV4-3 and TRBJ1-2; no clear D. The germline V gene encodes CDR1 LGHNA and CDR2 YSLEER. V dropped 0 bases and J dropped 4 bases, with 9 bases sitting between them. CDR3 size: 14 residues. Written as DNA, the CDR3 is TGCGCCAGCAGCCAAGAGGAATGGGCCTATGGCTACACCTTC. Translating gives CASSQEEWAYGYTF.

The DNA of the CDR3 is TGTGCCTGGAGTGTGAATCGGGGGTCGGTTTCCTTGAACACTGAAGCTTTCTTT. It is translated as CAWSVNRGSVSLNTEAFF. The genes are TRBV30 and TRBJ1-1; TRBD1 is a possible D gene (5 bases). Per germline, CDR1 GTSNPN and CDR2 SVGIG (reference sequence). V lost 0 bases to trimming and J lost 0 bases, with 20 bases between them. CDR3 length: 18 residues.

This clone has only one observation. This rearrangement joins TRBV27 to TRBJ2-6, with TRBD1 identical over 7 bases. Germline V gives CDR1 MNHEY, CDR2 SMNVEV (reference sequence). This CDR3 comprises 14 residues. With 8 bases clipped from V and 2 bases from J, the junction kept 3 bases outside the gene matches. The CDR3 is CASADRAGANVLTF. DNA for the CDR3: TGTGCCAGCGCCGACAGGGCTGGGGCCAACGTCCTGACTTTC.

CDR3 loop: CAWSASSYEQYF. CDR3 in DNA: TGTGCCTGGAGTGCCTCCTCCTACGAGCAGTACTTC. The J gene is TRBJ2-7, the V gene TRBV30; D is unclear. Trimming cost V 1 base and J 0 bases, with 4 bases left between them. CDR1 and CDR2 from the germline V gene are GTSNPN and SVGIG (reference sequence). This CDR3 is 12 amino acids long.

The chain recombines TRBV2 with TRBJ2-2, with TRBD2 matching 13 bases. In germline, CDR1 is SNHLY, CDR2 FYNNEI. The CDR3 loop spans 17 amino acids. Losses at the gene ends were 5 bases for V and 7 bases for J; bases not matched to a gene: 10. The CDR3 sequence is CASSRTSGRAEVGELFF. In DNA, the CDR3 is TGTGCCAGCAGTCGAACTAGCGGGAGGGCCGAGGTCGGGGAGCTGTTTTTT.

The rearrangement joins TRBV29-1 to TRBJ2-1; D remains ambiguous. The V and J ends lost 4 bases and 6 bases respectively, with 7 bases between them. Germline CDR1 reads SQVTM; CDR2 reads ANQGSEA. The CDR3 has 11 residues. The CDR3 DNA follows: TGCAGCGTTGCTGTCAGCAATGAGCAGTTCTTC. It translates to CSVAVSNEQFF.

The count of this clone is one. This sequence joins TRBV10-3 and TRBJ1-5, with TRBD1 as a possible D gene (5 bases). Germline loops: CDR1 ENHRY, CDR2 SYGVKD. Trimming took off 7 bases at V and 6 bases at J, with 13 bases between the two ends. This CDR3 spans 13 amino acids. The CDR3 reads CAIKGAGSQPQHF. The CDR3 DNA is TGTGCCATCAAAGGGGCGGGGAGTCAGCCCCAGCATTTT.

This chain uses TRBV6-6 with TRBJ2-7, with 8 bases fitting TRBD2. Germline V CDR1 and CDR2: MNHNY, SVGAGI (reference sequence). The V segment lost 8 bases and the J segment 5 bases; nucleotides outside the gene matches: 5. The CDR3 contains 12 residues. The CDR3 protein is CASQRGTNEQYF. CDR3 DNA: TGTGCCAGCCAGCGGGGGACGAACGAGCAGTACTTC.

This chain uses TRBV5-1 with TRBJ1-1; D call uncertain. With 4 bases removed from V and 3 bases from J, the gap between germline ends came to 10 bases. The CDR3 runs 13 residues. Germline lookup yields CDR1 SGHRS and CDR2 YFSETQ. The CDR3 nucleotides read TGCGCCAGCAGCCCTCGGTCTGACACTGAAGCTTTCTTT. Its protein product is CASSPRSDTEAFF.

This clone was recorded a few times. The chain has TRBV27 and TRBJ2-7; TRBD1 aligns across 7 bases. The V segment lost 1 base and the J segment 2 bases; nucleotides outside the gene matches: 8. The CDR3 covers 16 residues. CDR1 is MNHEY, CDR2 SMNVEV, per germline (reference sequence). The CDR3 nucleotides read TGTGCCAGCAGTTTATATCCGGCCAGGGGGACCTACGAGCAGTACTTC. Encoded protein: CASSLYPARGTYEQYF.

The V gene is TRBV5-1, the J gene TRBJ2-5, with D perhaps TRBD2 (6 bases). Germline V gene sequence: CDR1 SGHRS, CDR2 YFSETQ. This CDR3 spans 14 amino acids. V was cut by 4 bases and J by 5 bases, with 15 bases left in between. CDR3 residues: CASSPLARDETQYF. DNA for the CDR3: TGCGCCAGCAGCCCGCTAGCGCGGGATGAGACCCAGTACTTC.

V usage is TRBV11-3 and J usage is TRBJ2-3; maybe TRBD2 (6 bases). Germline V gene data show CDR1 as SGHNT and CDR2 as YENEEA. V gave up 5 bases and J gave up 8 bases, with 11 bases separating them. The CDR3 has 12 amino acids. Written as DNA, the CDR3 is TGTGCCAGCAGCAAACAGGAGGGTACGCAGTATTTT. It codes for CASSKQEGTQYF.

The gene calls are TRBV3-1 (or the pseudogene TRBV3-2) and TRBJ2-3, with D possibly being TRBD2 (5 bases). Deletions cut 1 base from V and 0 bases from J, with 5 bases between. Germline lookup yields CDR1 LGHDT and CDR2 YNNKEL (reference sequence). The CDR3 extends over 14 amino acids. In DNA, the CDR3 is TGTGCCAGCAGCCAAGGGACTAGCACAGATACGCAGTATTTT. Translation gives CASSQGTSTDTQYF.

This clone has just one count. V is TRBV15 and J is TRBJ1-1; D gene unclear. Deletions cut 6 bases from V and 2 bases from J, with 16 bases between. CDR3 length equals 15 residues. Germline values: CDR1 LNHNV, CDR2 YYDKDF (reference sequence). The CDR3 DNA reads TGTGCCACCAGGAACGTACGAACAGCTAACACTGAAGCTTTCTTT. Translation: CATRNVRTANTEAFF. The full variable domain, its missing parts supplied by reference TRBV15 and TRBJ1-1, is DAMVIQNPRYQVTQFGKPVTLSCSQTLNHNVMYWYQQKSSQAPKLLFHYYDKDFNNEADTPDNFQSRRPNTSFCFLDIRSPGLGDTAMYLCATRNVRTANTEAFFGQGTRLTVV.

Concerning this clone itself: Other DNA sequences in this sample translate to the same CDR3. V usage is TRBV19 and J usage is TRBJ2-7; 7 bases agree with TRBD2. V lost 3 bases, J lost 3 bases, and 5 bases stayed unmatched. CDR1 and CDR2 (germline): LNHDA, SQIVND (reference sequence). The CDR3 is made up of 14 amino acids. The CDR3 loop reads CASSITGGGYEQYF. The CDR3 DNA reads TGTGCCAGTAGTATTACGGGGGGTGGCTACGAGCAGTACTTC.

This clone was detected only once. The chain is built from TRBV25-1 and TRBJ2-1; the match to TRBD1 covers 8 bases. The junction had 4 bases not matched to a gene; V was cut back by 6 bases and J by 6 bases. Germline V gene sequence: CDR1 MGHDK, CDR2 SYGVNS. This CDR3 comprises 13 residues. The CDR3 loop is CASRPTGGNEQFF. Here the CDR3 DNA reads TGTGCCAGCAGGCCTACAGGGGGCAATGAGCAGTTCTTC.

This clone was detected only a few times. The chain carries TRBV14 and TRBJ1-5; no reliable D call. Trimming removed 3 bases from V and 4 bases from J, with 19 bases in between. Germline-derived CDR1 and CDR2 are SGHDN and FVKESK. The CDR3 spans 17 residues. The CDR3 DNA reads as TGTGCCAGCAGCCACAAGAGAGGGTCAGCCCAAAATCAGCCCCAGCATTTT. Protein sequence: CASSHKRGSAQNQPQHF.

The V gene is TRBV5-1, the J gene TRBJ2-6; 7 bases map to TRBD2. The CDR3 sequence is 16 residues long. Germline V gene lookup returns CDR1 SGHRS and CDR2 YFSETQ. The J segment lost 0 bases and the V segment lost 2 bases, leaving 2 bases of the junction unmatched. The CDR3 nucleotides read TGCGCCAGCAGCTTACTAGCGAGCTCTGGGGCCAACGTCCTGACTTTC. Protein: CASSLLASSGANVLTF.

This clone has only one observation. The rearrangement uses TRBV4-3 and TRBJ2-7, with D tentatively TRBD1 (6 bases). V was trimmed by 1 base and J by 2 bases, leaving 15 bases between them. CDR1 LGHNA and CDR2 YSLEER come from the germline V gene. The CDR3 has 16 amino acids. CDR3 DNA: TGCGCCAGCAGCCAAGCCTTTGGGGACAAGACCTACGAGCAGTACTTC. This encodes CASSQAFGDKTYEQYF.

This chain joins TRBV6-4 and TRBJ1-2; D perhaps matches TRBD1 (6 bases). The germline CDR1 and CDR2 sequences are MRHNA and SNTAGT. CDR3 length equals 16 residues. The V end was cut by 6 bases, the J end by 6 bases, with 23 bases between. CDR3 coding DNA: TGTGCCAGCAGACAAGCCGGTCTGCGGACAGAAAATGGCTACACCTTC. It specifies CASRQAGLRTENGYTF.

This clone appeared a single time. The rearrangement links TRBV5-6 to TRBJ1-2; tentatively, D is TRBD1 (5 bases). Per the germline V gene, CDR1 is SGHDT and CDR2 is YYEEEE. This CDR3 contains 13 residues. V was shortened by 4 bases and J by 7 bases, with 14 bases between the two germline ends. DNA for the CDR3: TGTGCCAGCAGCCGAACGGGGGGGTTTGGCTACACCTTC. This encodes CASSRTGGFGYTF.

J is TRBJ2-7 and V is TRBV27, with D perhaps TRBD1 (5 bases). The CDR3 spans 13 residues. Trimming removed 3 bases from V and 2 bases from J, with 8 bases in between. CDR1 MNHEY and CDR2 SMNVEV come from the germline V gene (reference sequence). CDR3 sequence: CASSLDTPYEQYF. The DNA of the CDR3 is TGTGCCAGCAGTTTGGACACCCCCTACGAGCAGTACTTC.

This clone was counted a single time. V and J are TRBV9 and TRBJ2-2; D possibly corresponds to TRBD2 (5 bases). The CDR3 totals 12 residues. Germline lookup yields CDR1 SGDLS and CDR2 YYNGEE. Between the trimmed V and J ends, which lost 5 bases and 6 bases, there was a span of 8 bases. The CDR3 DNA reads TGTGCCAGCAGTCGAGGGCCCGGGGAGCTGTTTTTT. Protein: CASSRGPGELFF.

V is TRBV10-2 and J is TRBJ1-5; D may be TRBD1 (5 bases). Trimming removed 3 bases from V and 8 bases from J, with 23 bases in between. Germline V gives CDR1 WSHSY, CDR2 SAAADI. This CDR3 comprises 17 residues. In DNA, the CDR3 is TGCGCCAGCAGTGATGCGGGGGGAAAAGGGGCCCTGAAGCCCCAGCATTTT. Translating it yields CASSDAGGKGALKPQHF.

This chain uses TRBV4-3 with TRBJ2-5; TRBD2 is a possible D gene (5 bases). This CDR3 region has 13 residues. V lost 1 base, J lost 5 bases, and 8 bases lay in between. The germline gives CDR1 LGHNA, CDR2 YSLEER. CDR3 loop: CASSQVAGETQYF. CDR3 DNA: TGCGCCAGCAGCCAAGTGGCGGGCGAGACCCAGTACTTC.